The 26 T cell receptor beta chains below all came from one sample that was sequenced in a study of regulatory T cells in long-lasting Graves disease. Library construction for TCR beta used iRepertoire HTBI primers and Arm-PCR of CDR3 regions. One entry per CDR3 protein results from TCRdb running MiXCR on the multiplex PCR reads. The table lists some 500,000 distinct CDR3 sequences, roughly 13% of them singletons. Time point: newly diagnosed GD, antithyroid drugs for less than 3 months. There was RNA extracted from PBMCs, and the TCR library was made from it. This sample also belongs to another study, concerning T cells in Graves' hyperthyroidism and ophthalmopathy.

Sequences were derived from peripheral blood mononuclear cells (PBMCs), sampled at new diagnosis, from a patient treated with antithyroid drugs. The receptors here all came from a man aged 25-40 years with Graves disease.

This clonotype has more than one count but fewer than ten. The genes are TRBV19 and TRBJ1-2; D ambiguous. Per the germline V gene, CDR1 is LNHDA and CDR2 is SQIVND (reference sequence). V gave up 7 bases and J gave up 5 bases, with 14 bases separating them. The CDR3 is 13 residues long. The CDR3 region is CASTMDGFYGYTF. The CDR3, as DNA: TGTGCCAGTACCATGGACGGATTTTATGGCTACACCTTC.

This clonotype was picked up many times. This chain connects TRBV3-1 to TRBJ2-3; TRBD2 agrees at 9 bases. There are 15 residues in the CDR3. V lost 2 bases, J lost 5 bases, and 5 bases stayed unmatched. Germline V gene data show CDR1 as LGHDT and CDR2 as YNNKEL (reference sequence). CDR3 sequence reads: CASSQLAGVGDTQYF. CDR3 bases: TGTGCCAGCAGCCAATTAGCGGGAGTGGGAGATACGCAGTATTTT.

The chain recombines TRBV9 with TRBJ1-1; D gene uncertain. The CDR3 runs 14 residues. Germline-derived CDR1 and CDR2 are SGDLS and YYNGEE. The V end lost 4 bases, the J end lost 3 bases, and 13 bases lay between the germline ends. CDR3 nucleotide sequence: TGTGCCAGCAGCAACAGCCTTCTGTACACTGAAGCTTTCTTT. Protein sequence: CASSNSLLYTEAFF.

V and J are TRBV27 and TRBJ1-5, with D possibly matching TRBD1 (5 bases). Germline V gene lookup returns CDR1 MNHEY and CDR2 SMNVEV (reference sequence). This CDR3 spans 15 amino acids. The ends were cut back, 3 bases at V and 5 bases at J, with 14 bases in the middle. The CDR3 DNA reads as TGTGCCAGCAGTTTCCTCCCTCCGGGGGATCAGCCCCAGCATTTT. Translation gives CASSFLPPGDQPQHF.

V gene TRBV24-1 combines with J gene TRBJ2-2; no clear D gene. Looked up from germline, CDR1 is KGHDR and CDR2 is SFDVKD. The CDR3 is made up of 18 amino acids. V lost 6 bases to trimming and J lost 0 bases, with 19 bases between them. This chain's CDR3 is CATSNSFRTNANTGELFF. Here the CDR3 DNA reads TGTGCCACCAGTAACAGTTTTAGAACCAACGCGAACACCGGGGAGCTGTTTTTT.

The gene calls are TRBV24-1 and TRBJ1-1; D is perhaps TRBD1 (6 bases). CDR3 size: 13 residues. CDR1 is KGHDR, CDR2 SFDVKD, per germline. Trimming stripped 11 bases from V and 5 bases from J, with 17 bases between. For the CDR3, the DNA is TGTGCCATACAGGGTCGCGGGAGGACTGAAGCTTTCTTT. This codes for CAIQGRGRTEAFF.

CDR3 protein: CASRRGPGELFF. The CDR3 DNA follows: TGTGCCAGTAGGAGGGGCCCCGGGGAGCTGTTTTTT. The rearrangement uses TRBV28 and TRBJ2-2; TRBD2 might be the D (6 bases). The germline V and J ends were trimmed by 9 bases and 6 bases, with 11 bases remaining between them. The CDR3 runs 12 residues. Per germline, CDR1 MDHEN and CDR2 SYDVKM.

This clonotype came up many times. This chain connects TRBV27 to TRBJ2-7, with D unclear. Germline lookup yields CDR1 MNHEY and CDR2 SMNVEV (reference sequence). V lost 5 bases, J lost 5 bases, and 13 bases lay in between. The CDR3 is 13 amino acids. This CDR3 is CASSPTESDEQYF. The CDR3 DNA follows: TGTGCCAGCAGTCCGACCGAGAGTGACGAGCAGTACTTC.

This clonotype has just a few counts. The rearrangement links TRBV5-1 to TRBJ2-3; 14 bases fit TRBD2. The J call is in doubt because the DNA end fits TRBJ2-5 better. CDR1 and CDR2 from the germline V gene are SGHRS and YFSETQ. The CDR3 has 16 amino acids. CDR3 protein: CASSSSTSGRGETQYF. The CDR3 bases are TGCGCCAGCAGCTCGTCGACTAGCGGGAGGGGAGAGACCCAGTACTTC.

This clonotype came up many times. The rearrangement uses TRBV27 and TRBJ2-7; D uncertain. The V gene lost 3 bases and the J gene lost 3 bases, with 12 bases spanning the gap. Germline V gives CDR1 MNHEY, CDR2 SMNVEV (reference sequence). This CDR3 is 14 amino acids long. This chain's CDR3 is CASSFPGNHYEQYF. CDR3 in DNA: TGTGCCAGCAGTTTTCCGGGTAACCACTACGAGCAGTACTTC.

This clonotype turned up a few times. The chain has TRBV6-2 or TRBV6-3 and TRBJ2-3; TRBD2 matches 9 bases. V shed 6 bases and J 4 bases; nucleotides not matched to a gene: 14. Germline V gene data show CDR1 as MNHEY and CDR2 as SVGEGT. The length of the CDR3 is 17 residues. CDR3 in DNA: TGTGCCAGCAGCCTTGAGAGGGCGGGAGGGCCCTCAGATACGCAGTATTTT. Protein sequence: CASSLERAGGPSDTQYF.

This clonotype was recorded many times. The CDR3 sequence: CASSGASGGSSYEQYF. CDR3 sequence (DNA): TGCGCCAGCAGTGGTGCTAGCGGGGGAAGCTCCTACGAGCAGTACTTC. J is TRBJ2-7 and V is TRBV5-1, with TRBD2 matching over 10 bases. There are 16 residues in the CDR3. The trim removed 5 bases at V and 0 bases at J, leaving 8 bases unmatched. Germline V lookup: CDR1 SGHRS, CDR2 YFSETQ.

This chain joins TRBV10-3 and TRBJ1-5; the D gene is possibly TRBD1 (5 bases). The CDR3 totals 16 residues. Germline lookup yields CDR1 ENHRY and CDR2 SYGVKD. The V gene lost 3 bases and the J gene lost 0 bases, with 12 bases spanning the gap. CDR3 loop: CAISELWGDSNQPQHF. In nucleotides, the CDR3 is TGTGCCATCAGTGAATTGTGGGGGGATAGCAATCAGCCCCAGCATTTT.

There are many counts of this clonotype. This rearrangement joins TRBV20-1 to TRBJ2-7; 12 bases line up with TRBD1. The V gene end was trimmed by 4 bases and the J gene end by 7 bases; junction bases not matched to a gene: 11. This CDR3 region has 15 residues. CDR1 is DFQATT, CDR2 SNEGSKA, per germline (reference sequence). The CDR3 spells CSAISPGQGAGEQYF. Here the CDR3 DNA reads TGCAGTGCTATTTCCCCGGGACAGGGGGCGGGGGAGCAGTACTTC.

This clonotype has ten or more counts. The V gene is TRBV6-1, the J gene TRBJ2-2, with 7 bases fitting TRBD1. Germline lookup yields CDR1 MNHNS and CDR2 SASEGT. V lost 6 bases, J lost 6 bases, and 4 bases stayed unmatched. The CDR3 runs to 13 residues. The CDR3 DNA is TGTGCCAGCAGGGCTAGGGGGCCCGGGGAGCTGTTTTTT. Translated, it gives CASRARGPGELFF.

This clonotype was picked up many times. The rearrangement joins TRBV29-1 to TRBJ2-3, with 9 bases aligning to TRBD2. The V gene's germline CDR1 is SQVTM and CDR2 ANQGSEA. The V segment lost 2 bases and the J segment 0 bases; nucleotides outside the gene matches: 15. This CDR3 contains 19 residues. For the CDR3, the DNA is TGCAGCGTTGAAATAGTAGCGGGAGTCGGCCACCCTAGCACAGATACGCAGTATTTT. Translating gives CSVEIVAGVGHPSTDTQYF.

This clonotype was observed many times. The chain employs TRBV24-1 and TRBJ1-2; D unclear. Trimming shortened V by 3 bases and J by 0 bases, and 10 bases separated the two germline ends. CDR3 length: 15 amino acids. Germline lookup yields CDR1 KGHDR and CDR2 SFDVKD. CDR3: CATSDNGPANYGYTF. The CDR3 nucleotides are TGTGCCACCAGTGATAATGGTCCAGCTAACTATGGCTACACCTTC.

This clonotype was seen more than once but under ten times. The CDR3 is CAISERGLAATDTQYF. CDR3 sequence (DNA): TGTGCCATCAGTGAGCGGGGACTAGCGGCCACAGATACGCAGTATTTT. This chain joins TRBV10-3 and TRBJ2-3; TRBD2 agrees at 11 bases. After removal of 2 bases from V and 2 bases from J, the junction contained 3 bases not matched to a gene. The CDR3 length is 16 residues. Looked up from germline, CDR1 is ENHRY and CDR2 is SYGVKD.

The chain links TRBV4-1 to TRBJ1-1; 9 bases match TRBD1. Germline CDR1 MGHRA, CDR2 YSYEKL. V shed 4 bases and J 2 bases; nucleotides not matched to a gene: 5. The CDR3 totals 15 residues. CDR3 in amino acids: CASSRRTGDNTEAFF. CDR3 bases: TGCGCCAGCAGCCGGCGGACAGGGGACAACACTGAAGCTTTCTTT.

This clonotype was counted at least ten times. This rearrangement joins TRBV7-3 to TRBJ2-3; the D call may be TRBD1 or TRBD2 (5 bases each). The CDR3 has 12 amino acids. Between the trimmed V and J ends, which lost 4 bases and 8 bases, there was a span of 10 bases. Germline-derived CDR1 and CDR2 are SGHTA and FQGTGA. CDR3 loop: CASSSGAGTQYF. In DNA form, the CDR3 reads TGTGCCAGCAGCTCCGGGGCGGGTACGCAGTATTTT.

A few counts support this clonotype. The rearrangement joins TRBV18 to TRBJ2-4; perhaps TRBD2 as D (5 bases). Germline values: CDR1 KGHSH, CDR2 LQKENI. Trimming took off 2 bases at V and 6 bases at J, with 14 bases between the two ends. The CDR3 is 15 residues long. The CDR3 loop reads CASSPRRTDLNIQYF. In DNA form, the CDR3 reads TGTGCCAGCTCACCAAGGAGAACGGACTTAAACATTCAGTACTTC.

This clonotype was detected a few times. Being one base from a much bigger clone, this may be a read error. The chain employs TRBV2 and TRBJ2-7; D may correspond to TRBD1 or TRBD2 (5 bases each). Germline values: CDR1 SNHLY, CDR2 FYNNEI. V dropped 3 bases and J dropped 5 bases, with 8 bases sitting between them. The CDR3 length is 12 residues. The chain's CDR3 is CASSEGVHEQYF. The CDR3 coding sequence is TGTGCCAGCAGTGAGGGGGTCCACGAGCAGTACTTC.

As regards this clonotype: Its ends do not fully match the called genes, so a read error is possible. The genes are TRBV5-1 and TRBJ2-3; TRBD2 aligns across 11 bases. The CDR3 covers 15 residues. CDR1 is SGHRS, CDR2 YFSETQ, per germline. Here the CDR3 DNA reads TGCGCCAGCAGCTTCTCGGGACTAGCGGTCAATGAGCAGTCCTTC. It codes for CASSFSGLAVNEQSF.

The sample holds many counts of this clonotype. The chain recombines TRBV7-9 with TRBJ1-1; no clear D. CDR1 and CDR2 (germline): SEHNR, FQNEAQ (reference sequence). The CDR3 spans 14 residues. V lost 5 bases and J lost 4, with 14 bases in between. In DNA, the CDR3 is TGTGCCAGCAGCCCTAACATGGGTGGCACTGAAGCTTTCTTT. Translation: CASSPNMGGTEAFF. Complete variable domain (other parts from reference TRBV7-9 and TRBJ1-1): DTGVSQNPRHKITKRGQNVTFRCDPISEHNRLYWYRQTLGQGPEFLTYFQNEAQLEKSRLLSDRFSAERPKGSFSTLEIQRTEQGDSAMYLCASSPNMGGTEAFFGQGTRLTVV.

This clonotype was detected many times. The chain is built from TRBV15 and TRBJ1-5; a weak D match, TRBD1 (6 bases). This CDR3 spans 14 amino acids. Germline CDR1 is LNHNV and CDR2 is YYDKDF (reference sequence). Trimming pared 1 base from V and 7 bases from J, leaving 11 bases between. As DNA, the CDR3 is TGTGCCACCAGCAGAGTAGGGGGTGGACAGCCCCAGCATTTT. Residues: CATSRVGGGQPQHF. Together with reference TRBV15 and TRBJ1-5, the CDR3 gives the full variable domain: DAMVIQNPRYQVTQFGKPVTLSCSQTLNHNVMYWYQQKSSQAPKLLFHYYDKDFNNEADTPDNFQSRRPNTSFCFLDIRSPGLGDTAMYLCATSRVGGGQPQHFGDGTRLSIL.

This clonotype was detected a few times. The CDR3 reads CASSLEQGNSNQPQHF. Here the CDR3 DNA reads TGCGCCAGCAGCTTGGAACAGGGGAATAGCAATCAGCCCCAGCATTTT. This chain uses TRBV5-1 with TRBJ1-5, with 7 nucleotides matching TRBD1. The CDR3 is made up of 16 amino acids. J lost 0 bases, V lost 0 bases, and 3 bases had no gene match. Germline V gene data show CDR1 as SGHRS and CDR2 as YFSETQ.